The present TCR beta chain was sequenced within a study of monozygotic twins with inflammatory bowel disease. Study results and limitations: For IBD patients, clonotypes shared with others were fewer than for healthy twins, especially with disease activity. Among patients, repertoires may have gained variability from differing immunosuppressive treatments. Inverse Simpson values showed less TCRbeta diversity in IBD patients than in their healthy co-twins.

TCRdb reprocessed the 5' RACE reads and keeps a single row for each CDR3 protein, giving no DNA. The repertoire shows 150,000 or so distinct CDR3 sequences; the top ten hold 0.95% to 1.5%. As for this clonotype: The antigen is undetermined.

CDR1 KGHDR and CDR2 SFDVKD come from the germline V gene. The CDR3 sequence is 14 residues long. This clonotype originated in a human donor with ulcerative colitis or Crohn's disease, or a healthy co-twin of an affected twin (not recorded which). The specimen sequenced was blood. The J gene is TRBJ1-5, the V gene TRBV24-1; the D call from TCRdb, TRBD1, cannot be confirmed without DNA. This chain's CDR3 is CATSPGQGNQPQHF.